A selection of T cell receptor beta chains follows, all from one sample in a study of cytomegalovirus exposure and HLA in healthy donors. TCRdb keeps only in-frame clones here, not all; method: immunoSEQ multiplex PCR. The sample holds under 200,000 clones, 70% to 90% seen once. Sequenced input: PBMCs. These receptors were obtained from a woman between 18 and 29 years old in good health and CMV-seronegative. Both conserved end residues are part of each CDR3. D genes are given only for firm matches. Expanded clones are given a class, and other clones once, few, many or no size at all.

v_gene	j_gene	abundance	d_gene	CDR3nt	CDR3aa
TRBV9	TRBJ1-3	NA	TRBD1	TGTGCCAGCAGCGCGAACCTCGGACAGGGACTCCCTGGAAACACCATATATTTT	CASSANLGQGLPGNTIYF
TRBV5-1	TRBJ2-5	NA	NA	TGCGCCAGCAGCTTAGCCCAAGAGACCCAGTACTTC	CASSLAQETQYF
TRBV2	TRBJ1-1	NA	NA	TGTGCCAGCAGCCCTACAGGGCCTCGGATGAACACTGAAGCTTTCTTT	CASSPTGPRMNTEAFF
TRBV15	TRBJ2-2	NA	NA	TGTGCCACCAGCAGAGCCCTCCTGAGTGGCACCGGGGAGCTGTTTTTT	CATSRALLSGTGELFF
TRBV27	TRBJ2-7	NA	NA	TGTGCCAGCAAGGGAAGGGGTCCCCAAGAGTACTTC	CASKGRGPQEYF
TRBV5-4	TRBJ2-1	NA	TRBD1	TGTGCCAGCAGCTTGGGAGGGACAGGGGGCTCCTTTTGGGAGCAGTTCTTC	CASSLGGTGGSFWEQFF
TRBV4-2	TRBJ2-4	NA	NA	TGTGCCAGCAGCCAAGATACTCAAAACATTCAGTACTTC	CASSQDTQNIQYF
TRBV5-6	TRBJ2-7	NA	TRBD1	TGTGCCAGCAGCCGGGGACAGGGTTTATTCTACGAGCAGTACTTC	CASSRGQGLFYEQYF
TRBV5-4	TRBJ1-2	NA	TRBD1	TGTGCCAGCAGCTCTACAGGGGGCGGACTGGATGGCTACACCTTC	CASSSTGGGLDGYTF
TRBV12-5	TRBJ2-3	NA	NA	TGTGCTAGTGGTTCCGGACAGATCAGCACAGATACGCAGTATTTT	CASGSGQISTDTQYF
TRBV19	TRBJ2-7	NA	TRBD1	TGTGCCAGTAGACCGGGACAGGGAGGTTACGAGCAGTACTTC	CASRPGQGGYEQYF
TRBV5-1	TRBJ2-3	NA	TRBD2	TGCGCCAGCAGCCGGACTAGCGGGAGTCCAGATACGCAGTATTTT	CASSRTSGSPDTQYF
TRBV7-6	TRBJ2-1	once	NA	TGTGCCAGCAGCTTAGGGCCCGGGACACCCGTCTACAATGAGCAGTTCTTC	CASSLGPGTPVYNEQFF
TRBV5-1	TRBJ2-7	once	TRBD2	TGCGCCAGCAGCTTGGGGGCGGGAGCTCGGCGGGAGCAGTACTTC	CASSLGAGARREQYF
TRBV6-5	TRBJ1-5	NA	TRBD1	TGTGCCAGCATAAAAAGACAGGGGAATCAGCCCCAGCATTTT	CASIKRQGNQPQHF
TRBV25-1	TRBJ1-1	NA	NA	TGTGCCAGTACGGACAGAATGAACACTGAAGCTTTCTTT	CASTDRMNTEAFF
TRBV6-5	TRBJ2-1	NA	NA	TGTGCCAGCAGTGGGGGACTCTACAATGAGCAGTTCTTC	CASSGGLYNEQFF
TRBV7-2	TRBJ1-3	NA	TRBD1	TGTGCCAGCAGCTTAGAGGGGACAGGGGTCGGAAACACCATATATTTT	CASSLEGTGVGNTIYF
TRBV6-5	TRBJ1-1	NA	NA	TGTGCCAGCAGACACGACTTTTCCTACACTGAAGCTTTCTTT	CASRHDFSYTEAFF
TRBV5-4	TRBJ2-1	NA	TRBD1	TGTGCCAGCAGCTTCAATGGACAGGGTTCGTACAATGAGCAGTTCTTC	CASSFNGQGSYNEQFF
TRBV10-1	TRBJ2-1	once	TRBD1	TGCGCCAGCAGTCCAGGGGGCATCGTCTACAATGAGCAGTTCTTC	CASSPGGIVYNEQFF
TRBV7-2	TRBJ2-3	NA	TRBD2	TGTGCCAGCAGCTTAGTCGGCGGGGGGGATACGCAGTATTTT	CASSLVGGGDTQYF
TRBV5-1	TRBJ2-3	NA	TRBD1	TGCGCCAGCAGCACCGATGGACAGGGGATTACAGATACGCAGTATTTT	CASSTDGQGITDTQYF
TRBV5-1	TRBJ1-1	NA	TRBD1	TGCGCCAGCAGCTCAGGGGGTAGGAACACTGAAGCTTTCTTT	CASSSGGRNTEAFF
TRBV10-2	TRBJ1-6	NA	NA	TGCGCCAGCACCTCCCATGGAGGGAATAATTCACCCCTCCACTTT	CASTSHGGNNSPLHF
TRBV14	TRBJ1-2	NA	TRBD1	TGTGCCAGCAGCCGTTTTTCTCGAGGGGGGACAGGGGCTTATGGCTACACCTTC	CASSRFSRGGTGAYGYTF
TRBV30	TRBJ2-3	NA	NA	TGTGCCTGGACCCTTTATCAGGATACGCAGTATTTT	CAWTLYQDTQYF
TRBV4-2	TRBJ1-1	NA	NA	TGTGCCAGCAGCCAAGAGGGGCAGGTGAACACTGAAGCTTTCTTT	CASSQEGQVNTEAFF
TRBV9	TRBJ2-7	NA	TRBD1	TGTGCCAGCAGCGTCGGGACAGACTACTACGAGCAGTACTTC	CASSVGTDYYEQYF
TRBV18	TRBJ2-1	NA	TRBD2	TGTGCCAGCTCCCAGGGGCTAGCGGGGGGACTACAGTTCTTC	CASSQGLAGGLQFF
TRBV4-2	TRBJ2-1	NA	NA	TGTGCCAGCAGCCAAGACGGAACTAGCAACGAGCAGTTCTTC	CASSQDGTSNEQFF
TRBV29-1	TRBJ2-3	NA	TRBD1	TGCAGCGTTGAAGCCTCAAACCCCGGGACAGCCTACACAGATACGCAGTATTTT	CSVEASNPGTAYTDTQYF
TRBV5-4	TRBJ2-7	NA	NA	TGTGCCAGCAGCTTGGGTGGGGTGGGGGCTACGTACGAGCAGTACTTC	CASSLGGVGATYEQYF
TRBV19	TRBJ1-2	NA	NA	TGTGCCAGTATCTCACTCCAGGGTTTCCGGGGCTACACCTTC	CASISLQGFRGYTF
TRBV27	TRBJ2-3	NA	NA	TGTGCCAGCAGTAGCGTATCTGATCTGGATACGCAGTATTTT	CASSSVSDLDTQYF
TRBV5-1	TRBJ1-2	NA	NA	TGCGCCAGCAGCCTTTATCAACCGACGGGAGACTATGGCTACACCTTC	CASSLYQPTGDYGYTF
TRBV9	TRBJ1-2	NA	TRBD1	TGTGCCAGCAGCCTGCGGACAGGGGGCGCAGATGGCTACACCTTC	CASSLRTGGADGYTF
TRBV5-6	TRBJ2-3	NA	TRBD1	TGTGCCAGCAGCTTGGCCAGAAGGGACAGAGAGGCAGATACGCAGTATTTT	CASSLARRDREADTQYF
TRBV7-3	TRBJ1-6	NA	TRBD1	TGTGCCAGCAGCTCCGGACAGGGGGCGGATTCACCCCTCCACTTT	CASSSGQGADSPLHF